This T cell receptor beta chain was observed in a study of blood T cell repertoires in COVID-19. Overall study context: Some COVID-19 samples were acute and others convalescent; all came from the United States, Italy and Spain. From T cells, B-cell-depleted T cells, or PBMCs came the material, which was cDNA or gDNA.

Per germline, CDR1 LGHNA and CDR2 YSLEER. V shed 4 bases, J shed 4 bases, and the junction held 9 bases outside the gene matches. The CDR3 contains 16 residues. Original handling: Reference gene primer amplification yielded estimated nucleated cell counts. Method: immunoSEQ multiplex PCR; TCRdb's copy keeps in-frame clones and lacks some. V and J calls and clone size are as listed in that table; D and trimming were resolved from the DNA. The sample records fewer than 95,000 clones, roughly 70% being singletons. Followed longitudinally, the Seattle patients had been enrolled during active infection. The sample was peripheral blood. This receptor was taken from a man aged 65 to 79 with COVID-19, enrolled during active disease. The rearrangement uses TRBV4-3 and TRBJ2-1, with TRBD2 matching 8 bases. CDR3 sequence reads: CASSLYTSGDYNEQFF. In DNA form, the CDR3 reads TGCGCCAGCAGCCTATATACTAGCGGAGATTACAATGAGCAGTTCTTC.